Sequencing of this T cell receptor (beta chain) was carried out in a study of shared clonotypes between healthy human individuals. General study findings and limits: The naive CD4 repertoires of a few donors were compared, and 5% to 6.5% of clonotypes were shared. Clonotypes which were not shared had lower generation probabilities than clonotypes that all four donors shared.

As regards this clone: No antigen is known for it.

Deep-level assay runs were performed. Every immunoSEQ plate was one replicate of a subset's evenly spread DNA. Here immunoSEQ multiplex PCR was the method, and the copy in TCRdb shows in-frame clones only, minus some. The table lists hundreds of thousands of clones, around 78% of them singletons. V gave up 0 bases and J gave up 1 base, with 13 bases separating them. Germline loops: CDR1 SGHDT, CDR2 YYEEEE. This CDR3 region has 16 residues. This rearrangement joins TRBV5-6 to TRBJ1-1, with D tentatively TRBD1 (5 bases). The receptor's source is a woman in her 30s in good health. The sequenced sample was memory CD4+ T cells sorted from blood. The subset was: CD45RA-negative fraction. CDR3 residues: CASSLAGPQGNTEAFF. The CDR3 bases are TGTGCCAGCAGCTTGGCGGGCCCCCAGGGGAACACTGAAGCTTTCTTT. Filled out from reference TRBV5-6 and TRBJ1-1, the complete variable domain reads DAGVTQSPTHLIKTRGQQVTLRCSPKSGHDTVSWYQQALGQGPQFIFQYYEEEERQRGNFPDRFSGHQFPNYSSELNVNALLLGDSALYLCASSLAGPQGNTEAFFGQGTRLTVV.